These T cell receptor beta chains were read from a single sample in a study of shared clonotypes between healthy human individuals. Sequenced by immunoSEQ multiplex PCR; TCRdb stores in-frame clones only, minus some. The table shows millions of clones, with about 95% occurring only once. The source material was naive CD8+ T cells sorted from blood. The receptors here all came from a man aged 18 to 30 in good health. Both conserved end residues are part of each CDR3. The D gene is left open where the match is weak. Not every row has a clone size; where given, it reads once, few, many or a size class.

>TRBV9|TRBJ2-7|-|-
CASSVGLAYEQYF
TGTGCCAGCAGCGTAGGGCTGGCCTACGAGCAGTACTTC
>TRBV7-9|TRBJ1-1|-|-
CASSLRDTNTEAFF
TGTGCCAGCAGCCTTCGGGACACCAACACTGAAGCTTTCTTT
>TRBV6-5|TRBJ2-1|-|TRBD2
CASSKLAGGYNEQFF
TGTGCCAGCAGTAAACTAGCGGGAGGGTACAATGAGCAGTTCTTC
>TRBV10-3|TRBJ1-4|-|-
CAISESTGHEKLFF
TGTGCCATCAGTGAGTCTACAGGGCACGAAAAACTGTTTTTT
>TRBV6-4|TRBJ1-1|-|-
CASKLTGWATEAFF
TGTGCCAGCAAGCTAACAGGGTGGGCCACTGAAGCTTTCTTT
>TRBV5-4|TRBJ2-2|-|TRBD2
CASSLDGGSGGTGELFF
TGTGCCAGCAGCTTGGACGGCGGGAGCGGTGGTACCGGGGAGCTGTTTTTT
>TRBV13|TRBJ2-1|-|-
CASSPSANEQFF
TGTGCCAGCAGCCCGTCGGCAAATGAGCAGTTCTTC
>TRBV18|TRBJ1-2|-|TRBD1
CASSPLGQGENGYTF
TGTGCCAGCTCACCCCTTGGACAGGGGGAGAATGGCTACACCTTC
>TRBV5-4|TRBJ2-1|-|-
CASSLATGYNEQFF
TGTGCCAGCAGCTTGGCGACTGGCTACAATGAGCAGTTCTTC
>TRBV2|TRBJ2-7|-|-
CASSRTPGSTYEQYF
TGTGCCAGCAGTCGGACACCAGGCTCGACCTACGAGCAGTACTTC
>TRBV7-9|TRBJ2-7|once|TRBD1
CASSLSLTGGAGYEQYF
TGTGCCAGCAGCCTCAGTCTGACAGGGGGCGCAGGGTACGAGCAGTACTTC
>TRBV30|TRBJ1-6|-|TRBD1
CAWSVSGGLSPLHF
TGTGCCTGGAGTGTATCAGGGGGCTTGTCACCCCTCCACTTT
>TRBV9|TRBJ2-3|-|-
CASSGDRDLPTDTQYF
TGTGCCAGCAGCGGCGACCGGGACCTTCCCACAGATACGCAGTATTTT
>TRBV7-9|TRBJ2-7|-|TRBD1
CASSLGDSQYF
TGTGCCAGCAGCTTGGGGGACAGCCAGTACTTC
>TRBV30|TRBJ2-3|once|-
CAWSVGGSTDTQYF
TGTGCCTGGAGTGTTGGGGGGAGCACAGATACGCAGTATTTT